This is a list of T cell receptor beta chains from one sample in a study of T cell responses to AZD1222 COVID-19 vaccine. Assay: immunoSEQ multiplex PCR; the TCRdb copy retains only in-frame clones and omits some. The profile covers under 150,000 clones, with just under 95% appearing a single time and around 5.1% taken by the ten largest. This specimen was peripheral blood, taken on day 0 of AZD1222 vaccination. The origin of the receptors is an adult in good health. CDR3s include the opening cysteine and the closing phenylalanine or tryptophan. The D gene is left open where the match is weak. Only some rows state a clone size, as once, few, many or a class for expanded clones.

>TRBJ1-4|TRBV5-1|NA|NA
CASSLVTSNEKLFF
TGCGCCAGCAGCTTGGTGACGTCTAATGAAAAACTGTTTTTT
>TRBJ2-7|TRBV5-1|NA|TRBD1
CASNYDRGHYEQYF
TGCGCCAGCAACTACGACAGGGGGCACTACGAGCAGTACTTC
>TRBJ2-7|TRBV7-6|few|NA
CASSLGSSGVGEQYF
TGTGCCAGCAGCTTAGGGTCGTCAGGCGTTGGGGAGCAGTACTTC
>TRBJ2-1|TRBV28|NA|NA
CASSLSGTYYNEQFF
TGTGCCAGCAGTCTGTCCGGGACATATTACAATGAGCAGTTCTTC
>TRBJ2-5|TRBV11-2|NA|TRBD1
CASSPTGAGRETQYF
TGTGCCAGCAGCCCCACAGGGGCTGGAAGAGAGACCCAGTACTTC
>TRBJ2-1|TRBV7-2|NA|TRBD2
CASSLGRGGLNEQFF
TGTGCCAGCAGCTTAGGTCGGGGGGGCCTCAATGAGCAGTTCTTC
>TRBJ1-5|TRBV24-1|NA|TRBD1
CATSLQGPNQPQHF
TGTGCCACCAGTCTACAGGGGCCCAATCAGCCCCAGCATTTT
>TRBJ2-1|TRBV10-3|once|TRBD2
CAISVTSGRADEQFF
TGTGCCATCAGTGTGACTAGCGGGAGGGCAGATGAGCAGTTCTTC
>TRBJ1-4|TRBV5-6|NA|TRBD1
CASSTGTGNKKLFF
TGTGCCAGCAGCACCGGGACAGGGAACAAAAAACTGTTTTTT
>TRBJ1-2|TRBV7-9|NA|TRBD1
CASSLAEAGGGGYTF
TGTGCCAGCAGCTTAGCGGAAGCAGGGGGTGGTGGCTACACCTTC
>TRBJ2-3|TRBV27|NA|NA
CASSHNRIRTDTQYF
TGTGCCAGCAGCCACAACCGAATTAGAACAGATACGCAGTATTTT
>TRBJ1-1|TRBV5-1|NA|NA
CASSLARGTFTEAFF
TGCGCCAGCAGCTTGGCCAGGGGTACGTTCACTGAAGCTTTCTTT
>TRBJ2-7|TRBV7-9|NA|NA
CASSERGQYEQYF
TGTGCCAGCAGCGAACGGGGGCAGTACGAGCAGTACTTC
>TRBJ2-7|TRBV28|NA|NA
CASSSPRQLNSYEQYF
TGTGCCAGCAGTTCTCCCCGACAGCTTAACTCCTACGAGCAGTACTTC
>TRBJ1-5|TRBV15|NA|NA
CATGSYRVGNQPQHF
TGTGCCACCGGAAGTTACAGGGTTGGCAATCAGCCCCAGCATTTT
>TRBJ2-7|TRBV3-1/TRBV3-2|NA|NA
CASSQGPSYEQYF
TGTGCCAGCAGCCAAGGACCCTCCTACGAGCAGTACTTC
>TRBJ2-7|TRBV15|NA|TRBD2
CATSRGLAGHEQYF
TGTGCCACCAGCAGAGGGCTAGCGGGACACGAGCAGTACTTC
>TRBJ1-1|TRBV2|NA|NA
CASTYRASNTEAFF
TGTGCCAGCACCTACAGGGCCTCAAACACTGAAGCTTTCTTT
>TRBJ2-7|TRBV10-2|NA|TRBD1
CASRRQGAHNEQYF
TGCGCCAGCAGAAGACAGGGGGCGCATAACGAGCAGTACTTC
>TRBJ1-2|TRBV6-5|NA|NA
CASSPTNTGYGYTF
TGTGCCAGCAGCCCCACCAACACAGGGTATGGCTACACCTTC
>TRBJ1-2|TRBV19|NA|NA
CASSVLQEDGYTF
TGTGCCAGTAGCGTGTTGCAAGAGGATGGCTACACCTTC
>TRBJ2-7|TRBV27|few|TRBD2
CASSLGGRYAYEQYF
TGTGCCAGCAGTTTGGGAGGGAGGTACGCCTACGAGCAGTACTTC
>TRBJ1-4|TRBV2|NA|NA
CASSETGTTNEKLFF
TGTGCCAGCAGCGAAACGGGCACAACTAATGAAAAACTGTTTTTT
>TRBJ2-7|TRBV5-4|NA|NA
CASSSFGGEREQYF
TGTGCCAGCAGCTCCTTCGGGGGAGAAAGGGAGCAGTACTTC
>TRBJ2-3|TRBV2|NA|NA
CASSASGSTDTQYF
TGTGCCAGCAGTGCTTCGGGATCCACAGATACGCAGTATTTT
>TRBJ2-1|TRBV5-4|NA|TRBD2
CASSLGASGVYNEQFF
TGTGCCAGCAGCTTGGGTGCTAGCGGGGTCTACAATGAGCAGTTCTTC
>TRBJ1-1|TRBV5-8|NA|NA
CASSLAAGVTEAFF
TGTGCCAGCAGCTTGGCAGCGGGTGTCACTGAAGCTTTCTTT
>TRBJ2-1|TRBV14|NA|TRBD2
CASSLRGLAGGNEQFF
TGTGCCAGCAGCCTGCGGGGGCTAGCGGGGGGAAATGAGCAGTTCTTC
>TRBJ1-3|TRBV11-2|NA|TRBD1
CASSLLRGPLSGNTIYF
TGTGCCAGCAGCTTACTGAGGGGGCCTTTATCTGGAAACACCATATATTTT
>TRBJ2-7|TRBV21-1|few|NA
CASSKEGPDRALSCEQYF
TGTGCCAGCAGCAAAGAGGGCCCGGACAGGGCCCTCTCCTGCGAGCAGTACTTC
>TRBJ1-1|TRBV6-6|NA|TRBD1
CASNFGTGGRAEAFF
TGTGCCAGTAATTTTGGGACAGGGGGACGGGCTGAAGCTTTCTTT
>TRBJ2-7|TRBV5-6|NA|NA
CASSRTDSSYEQYF
TGTGCCAGCAGCCGGACGGACAGCTCCTACGAGCAGTACTTC
>TRBJ1-3|TRBV10-1|NA|NA
CASSANRAGNTIYF
TGCGCCAGCAGTGCTAACAGGGCTGGAAACACCATATATTTT
>TRBJ2-5|TRBV5-1|few|TRBD2
CASSLLLAGGVQETQYF
TGCGCCAGCAGCTTGCTCCTAGCGGGAGGCGTCCAAGAGACCCAGTACTTC
>TRBJ1-3|TRBV11-2|NA|NA
CASSLVRSSGNTIYF
TGTGCCAGCAGCTTAGTCAGGAGCTCTGGAAACACCATATATTTT
>TRBJ2-7|TRBV7-2|NA|NA
CASTTRQGGDEQYF
TGTGCCAGCACGACTCGACAGGGAGGCGACGAGCAGTACTTC
>TRBJ1-2|TRBV7-2|NA|NA
CASSLEGGRFYGYTF
TGTGCCAGCAGCTTAGAGGGCGGGCGGTTCTATGGCTACACCTTC
>TRBJ2-7|TRBV6-6|NA|TRBD2
CASSLQTSGRAASYEQYF
TGTGCCAGCAGTCTACAGACTAGCGGGAGGGCCGCCTCCTACGAGCAGTACTTC
>TRBJ2-2|TRBV7-9|NA|TRBD2
CASSFLAGGSNTGELFF
TGTGCCAGCAGCTTCCTAGCGGGGGGGTCGAACACCGGGGAGCTGTTTTTT
>TRBJ2-7|TRBV2|NA|TRBD2
CASDDDSGKRRGDEQYF
TGTGCCAGCGACGATGATAGCGGGAAGAGGAGAGGTGACGAGCAGTACTTC